The 9 T cell receptor beta chains below come from one sample, sequenced in a study of blood T cell repertoires in COVID-19. The table came from immunoSEQ multiplex PCR; TCRdb's copy has only in-frame clones and leaves some out. The sample carries about 220,000 clones, approximately 77% recorded once. Material: peripheral blood. These receptors were collected from a woman older than 75 with acute or convalescent COVID-19.

The rearrangement joins TRBV11-2 to TRBJ1-2; unclear D gene. V was shortened by 5 bases and J by 0 bases, with 19 bases between the two germline ends. Per germline, CDR1 SGHAT and CDR2 FQNNGV. There are 17 residues in the CDR3. The CDR3 sequence is CASSRAGGALANYGYTF. CDR3 DNA: TGTGCCAGCAGCCGAGCGGGAGGTGCGCTAGCTAACTATGGCTACACCTTC.

This rearrangement joins TRBV7-9 to TRBJ2-3; the match to TRBD1 covers 7 bases. V shed 0 bases and J 9 bases; nucleotides not matched to a gene: 6. Germline CDR1 reads SEHNR; CDR2 reads FQNEAQ (reference sequence). The CDR3 runs 14 residues. CDR3 loop: CASSLAESRGTQYF. The CDR3 nucleotides are TGTGCCAGCAGCTTAGCGGAGTCCAGGGGGACGCAGTATTTT.

This clone was counted once. CDR3: CASSFSSPLHF. CDR3 nucleotides: TGTGCCAGCAGTTTTAGCTCACCCCTCCACTTT. The chain combines TRBV12-3 or TRBV12-4 with TRBJ1-6; D is unclear. The CDR3 is 11 residues long. V was shortened by 3 bases and J by 10 bases, with 4 bases between the two germline ends.

This clone was counted between two and nine times. The chain recombines TRBV27 with TRBJ1-2, with a weak D call TRBD1 (6 bases). The V end lost 3 bases, the J end lost 5 bases, and 16 bases lay between the germline ends. Germline V lookup: CDR1 MNHEY, CDR2 SMNVEV (reference sequence). The CDR3 totals 15 residues. The CDR3 reads CASSFRGAAGYGYTF. CDR3 nucleotide sequence: TGTGCCAGCAGTTTCCGGGGGGCAGCAGGATATGGCTACACCTTC.

The V gene is TRBV6-5, the J gene TRBJ1-1; the D is unclear. Between the trimmed V and J ends, which lost 5 bases and 2 bases, there was a span of 12 bases. The CDR3 contains 14 residues. The germline V gene encodes CDR1 MNHEY and CDR2 SVGAGI. The CDR3 nucleotides read TGTGCCAGCAGTAGTCGAAGAGGCAACACTGAAGCTTTCTTT. It encodes CASSSRRGNTEAFF.

This sequence joins TRBV3-1 (or the pseudogene TRBV3-2) and TRBJ2-5; the match to TRBD2 covers 11 bases. CDR1 is LGHDT and CDR2 is YNNKEL in the germline V gene (reference sequence). This CDR3 region has 16 residues. The ends lost 0 bases at V and 3 bases at J; junction bases unmatched: 3. The CDR3 DNA reads as TGTGCCAGCAGCCAAGATAGCGGGGGGGCCGAAGAGACCCAGTACTTC. Translating gives CASSQDSGGAEETQYF.

The V call is TRBV24-1, the J call TRBJ2-1; 7 bases match TRBD2. The CDR3 is made up of 16 amino acids. V lost 4 bases, J lost 0 bases, and 5 bases stayed unmatched. From germline, CDR1 is KGHDR and CDR2 SFDVKD. CDR3 residues: CATSDMGGGSYNEQFF. CDR3 bases: TGTGCCACCAGTGACATGGGGGGGGGCTCCTACAATGAGCAGTTCTTC.

CDR3 region: CASSTQGQTEAFF. As DNA, the CDR3 is TGTGCCAGCAGCACACAGGGACAAACTGAAGCTTTCTTT. The chain is built from TRBV9 and TRBJ1-1; possible D gene TRBD1, 6 bases. The V gene lost 4 bases and the J gene lost 5 bases, with 12 bases spanning the gap. The CDR3 runs 13 residues. CDR1 SGDLS and CDR2 YYNGEE come from the germline V gene. Looking up the rest from reference TRBV9 and TRBJ1-1 gives the full variable domain: DSGVTQTPKHLITATGQRVTLRCSPRSGDLSVYWYQQSLDQGLQFLIQYYNGEERAKGNILERFSAQQFPDLHSELNLSSLELGDSALYFCASSTQGQTEAFFGQGTRLTVV.

The chain uses TRBV6-5 and TRBJ1-4; no clear D. The CDR3 covers 14 residues. Trimming cost V 7 bases and J 4 bases, with 13 bases left between them. Germline V lookup: CDR1 MNHEY, CDR2 SVGAGI. CDR3 nucleotides: TGTGCCAGCATATTGGCAGGACTTAATGAAAAACTGTTTTTT. Translating gives CASILAGLNEKLFF.